This is a list of T cell receptor beta chains from one sample in a study of tumor-infiltrating lymphocytes in primary liver carcinoma. Each CDR3 protein gets one entry after TCRdb re-called the multiplex PCR reads with MiXCR. The repertoire consists of over 250,000 distinct CDR3 sequences, with nearly 60% occurring once and the leading ten covering about 18%. What was sequenced was peripheral blood. The receptors derive from a woman aged 25 to 39 with primary liver carcinoma and hepatitis B virus infection. The CDR3 runs from the conserved cysteine through the conserved F or W. A D gene is named only where the DNA matches it firmly. Clone size is stated in some rows and not others, as once, few, many or a class when expanded.

CDR3 protein	CDR3 DNA	J gene	clone size	D gene	V gene
CATSGTSGSNEQYF	TGTGCCACCAGCGGGACTAGCGGGAGTAACGAGCAGTACTTC	TRBJ2-7	.	TRBD2	TRBV24-1
CASSDGPGLADSYEQYF	TGTGCCAGCAGTGATGGACCGGGACTAGCGGACTCCTACGAGCAGTACTTC	TRBJ2-7	many	TRBD2	TRBV6-1
CARSQAYNSPLHF	TGCGCCAGGAGCCAAGCGTACAATTCACCCCTCCACTTT	TRBJ1-6	.	.	TRBV4-3
CASKWGGNQPQHF	TGTGCCAGCAAATGGGGAGGCAATCAGCCCCAGCATTTT	TRBJ1-5	.	.	TRBV12-3/TRBV12-4
CASSLGDWRDGRGEQFF	TGTGCCAGTAGCTTAGGGGACTGGCGGGATGGCCGGGGTGAGCAGTTCTTC	TRBJ2-1	.	.	TRBV11-2
CASSSLAAPNTGELFF	TGTGCCAGCAGTTCCTTAGCGGCCCCGAACACCGGGGAGCTGTTTTTT	TRBJ2-2	.	.	TRBV28
CASSLVPSGRTYNEQFF	TGTGCCAGCAGTTTAGTCCCGAGCGGGAGGACCTACAATGAGCAGTTCTTC	TRBJ2-1	many	TRBD2	TRBV12-3/TRBV12-4
CASSSTGGFNEQLF	TGTGCCAGCAGCTCGACGGGAGGTTTTAATGAGCAGCTCTTC	TRBJ2-1	.	TRBD2	TRBV11-2
CASSTGASGINEQFF	TGTGCCAGTAGCACAGGGGCTAGCGGGATTAATGAGCAGTTCTTC	TRBJ2-1	.	TRBD2	TRBV11-2
CVSGIPGSYEQYF	TGTGTCAGCGGCATTCCCGGCTCCTACGAGCAGTACTTC	TRBJ2-7	.	.	TRBV28
CASGQGANNSPLHF	TGTGCCAGCGGACAGGGGGCAAATAATTCACCCCTCCACTTT	TRBJ1-6	.	TRBD1	TRBV7-8
CASNAWVQDETQYF	TGTGCCAGCAACGCGTGGGTGCAGGACGAGACCCAGTACTTC	TRBJ2-5	.	.	TRBV6-2/TRBV6-3
CASSLTGGSGTDTQYF	TGTGCCAGCAGTTTGACAGGGGGATCTGGCACAGATACGCAGTATTTT	TRBJ2-3	.	TRBD1	TRBV6-6
CASSLWKKETQYF	TGTGCCAGCAGTTTGTGGAAGAAAGAGACCCAGTACTTC	TRBJ2-5	many	.	TRBV12-3/TRBV12-4
CAWSVRTGGAVNTEAFF	TGTGCCTGGAGTGTTCGGACAGGGGGTGCGGTGAACACTGAAGCTTTCTTT	TRBJ1-1	.	TRBD1	TRBV30
CASSMQETGNTIYF	TGTGCCAGCAGTATGCAGGAGACTGGAAACACCATATATTTT	TRBJ1-3	many	.	TRBV12-3/TRBV12-4
CASSEWPMSSYEQYF	TGTGCCAGCAGTGAATGGCCGATGAGCTCCTACGAGCAGTACTTC	TRBJ2-7	.	.	TRBV6-1
CASTPLTSGGPGEQYF	TGTGCCAGCACTCCCCTGACGTCGGGAGGGCCAGGCGAGCAGTACTTC	TRBJ2-7	few	TRBD2	TRBV6-5
CASSLTIDAGESQHF	TGTGCCAGCAGCTTAACTATTGATGCTGGTGAGTCCCAGCATTTT	TRBJ1-5	.	.	TRBV11-2
CTSSWDRRFF	TGTACCAGCAGTTGGGACAGGCGGTTCTTC	TRBJ2-1	.	TRBD1	TRBV12-3/TRBV12-4
CASSLGGRGMVDTQYF	TGTGCCAGCAGCTTAGGCGGGAGAGGTATGGTAGATACGCAGTATTTT	TRBJ2-3	.	.	TRBV13
CASRSTGTSYGSSYEQYF	TGTGCCAGCAGATCTACCGGGACTAGTTATGGTTCCTCCTACGAGCAGTACTTC	TRBJ2-7	many	TRBD2	TRBV11-2
CASSWTSFRSEQFF	TGTGCCAGCAGCTGGACTAGTTTTCGTAGTGAGCAGTTCTTC	TRBJ2-1	many	TRBD2	TRBV6-1
CASSQGTQGAGGYTF	TGTGCCAGCAGCCAAGGGACACAGGGGGCGGGAGGCTACACCTTC	TRBJ1-2	few	TRBD1	TRBV4-2
CASSLESVYHYGYTF	TGTGCCAGCAGCTTGGAATCGGTGTACCACTATGGCTACACCTTC	TRBJ1-2	.	.	TRBV5-4
CASSQSFPSGLAGVRGELFF	TGCGCCAGCAGCCAATCTTTCCCCTCAGGACTAGCGGGAGTTCGCGGGGAGCTGTTTTTT	TRBJ2-2	many	TRBD2	TRBV4-3
CASSLGLERTGETQYF	TGTGCTAGCAGCCTGGGACTAGAGAGGACGGGAGAGACCCAGTACTTC	TRBJ2-5	.	TRBD2	TRBV11-2
CASSLKPGVELFF	TGTGCCAGCAGTTTAAAACCGGGGGTAGAACTGTTTTTT	TRBJ1-4	.	.	TRBV12-3/TRBV12-4
CASSRRWGNTIYF	TGTGCCAGCAGCCGAAGGTGGGGAAACACCATATATTTT	TRBJ1-3	.	.	TRBV7-9
CASSHDMVSEQYF	TGCGCCAGCAGCCACGACATGGTCAGCGAGCAGTACTTC	TRBJ2-7	.	.	TRBV4-1
CASRPVRRGHTEAFF	TGTGCTAGCAGGCCTGTTCGCAGGGGCCACACTGAAGCTTTCTTT	TRBJ1-1	.	.	TRBV6-5
CASSHADSGASYNEQFF	TGCGCCAGCAGCCATGCCGATAGCGGCGCTTCCTACAATGAGCAGTTCTTC	TRBJ2-1	.	.	TRBV4-1
CASTSGTPSNQPQYF	TGTGCCAGTACCTCCGGGACCCCTAGCAATCAGCCCCAGTATTTT	TRBJ2-3	.	.	TRBV6-2/TRBV6-3
CASSLGTKEQFF	TGTGCCAGCAGCTTAGGAACTAAGGAGCAGTTCTTC	TRBJ2-1	once	.	TRBV7-9
CVSGPGNSHTEAFF	TGTGTTAGTGGTCCGGGGAACTCCCACACTGAAGCTTTCTTT	TRBJ1-1	.	.	TRBV12-5
CASSLSGTGYSGELFF	TGTGCCAGCAGTTTATCCGGGACGGGGTACTCCGGGGAGCTGTTTTTT	TRBJ2-2	.	.	TRBV28
CASGTRRIRETQYF	TGTGCCAGTGGGACTAGGAGGATCAGAGAGACCCAGTACTTC	TRBJ2-5	.	TRBD2	TRBV28
CASSLGGWPSQFF	TGTGCCAGCAGCTTGGGCGGCTGGCCCTCGCAGTTCTTC	TRBJ2-1	few	.	TRBV7-9
CASSSDRERQPQHF	TGTGCCAGCAGTTCCGACAGGGAGAGACAGCCCCAGCATTTT	TRBJ1-5	.	TRBD1	TRBV6-5
CASSLITSGGRETQYF	TGTGCCAGCAGCCTCATTACAAGCGGGGGGAGAGAGACCCAGTACTTC	TRBJ2-5	.	TRBD2	TRBV7-9
CSVMDRLSHNEQFF	TGCAGCGTCATGGACAGGCTCTCCCACAATGAGCAGTTCTTC	TRBJ2-1	.	TRBD1	TRBV29-1
CASIKLAVSYNEQFF	TGTGCCAGCATAAAGTTAGCGGTCTCCTACAATGAGCAGTTCTTC	TRBJ2-1	.	.	TRBV28
CASSRQGWAYNEQFF	TGTGCCAGCAGCCGCCAAGGCTGGGCCTACAATGAGCAGTTCTTC	TRBJ2-1	.	.	TRBV12-3/TRBV12-4
CASSLMGSENTEAFF	TGTGCCAGCAGCTTGATGGGGAGTGAGAACACTGAAGCTTTCTTT	TRBJ1-1	few	.	TRBV7-9